The 13 T cell receptor beta chains reported below all come from one sample, sequenced in a study of T cells in Graves' hyperthyroidism and ophthalmopathy. Researchers amplified the TCR beta CDR3 regions from RNA transcripts. Carried out on the TCR CDR3, a first-round RT-PCR used the HTBI primer set. TCRdb re-called the multiplex PCR reads through MiXCR, storing one row per CDR3 protein. The sample lists 700,000 to 850,000 distinct CDR3 sequences; just over 35% were seen once. The sample comprised blood. These receptors originate from a woman between 35 and 50 years old with Graves' hyperthyroidism.

This clonotype was detected ten times or more. The genes are TRBV24-1 and TRBJ2-2; D may be TRBD1 (5 bases). V was clipped by 8 bases and J by 1 base, with 7 bases between them. The CDR3 runs to 13 residues. CDR1 is KGHDR and CDR2 is SFDVKD in the germline V gene. The CDR3 is CATTTGNTGELFF. The CDR3, as DNA: TGTGCCACCACCACAGGGAACACCGGGGAGCTGTTTTTT.

This clonotype was counted at least ten times. V and J are TRBV24-1 and TRBJ1-1, with a possible D match to TRBD1 (5 bases). Deletions cut 3 bases from V and 6 bases from J, with 13 bases between. CDR1 is KGHDR, CDR2 SFDVKD, per germline. The CDR3 extends over 14 amino acids. The CDR3 DNA reads TGTGCCACCAGTGATCTACTCAGGGACGCTGAAGCTTTCTTT. Translation: CATSDLLRDAEAFF.

This clonotype came up a few times. V usage is TRBV18 and J usage is TRBJ1-5, with 7 bases lining up with TRBD1. V trimming: 3 bases; J trimming: 11 bases; junction bases outside the gene matches: 4. The CDR3 covers 12 residues. From germline, CDR1 is KGHSH and CDR2 LQKENI. This CDR3 reads CASSPTGQTQHF. The CDR3 nucleotides are TGTGCCAGCTCACCGACGGGACAGACCCAGCATTTT.

On this clonotype: One end of the junction does not line up with germline, which may come from a read error. The chain joins TRBV6-5 to TRBJ2-6, with D perhaps matching TRBD1 (5 bases). Germline V gives CDR1 MNHEY, CDR2 SVGAGI. The CDR3 runs to 18 residues. CDR3 sequence reads: CASSYGGDSSSGANVLTF. CDR3 nucleotides: TGTGCCAGTAGTTACGGCGGTGACAGCTCGTCTGGGGCCAACGTCCTGACTTTC.

To note about this clonotype: A clone one base away is much larger, so this may be a read error. V and J are TRBV20-1 and TRBJ2-7; 8 nucleotides match TRBD2. The CDR3 has 16 residues. Germline V gives CDR1 DFQATT, CDR2 SNEGSKA (reference sequence). Here the CDR3 reads CSARDPDSAGVHERYF. CDR3 sequence (DNA): TGCAGTGCTAGAGACCCCGACTCAGCGGGGGTCCACGAGCGGTACTTC.

The J gene is TRBJ2-2, the V gene TRBV10-3; 13 bases fit TRBD2. The germline V gene has CDR1 ENHRY and CDR2 SYGVKD. J gave up 6 bases and V 10 bases, and 17 bases lay outside the gene matches. CDR3 length: 18 residues. CDR3 DNA sequence: TGTGCCAGCAGACGTCGGACTAGCGGGAGCCTTGGCGCCGGGGAGCTGTTTTTT. It codes for CASRRRTSGSLGAGELFF.

This clonotype was recorded many times. The chain couples TRBV15 to TRBJ2-3; D unresolved. Germline V gives CDR1 LNHNV, CDR2 YYDKDF (reference sequence). The CDR3 consists of 15 residues. V was pared by 0 bases and J by 6 bases, with 13 bases between. CDR3 sequence: CATSRERLGLDTQYF. The CDR3 DNA sequence: TGTGCCACCAGCAGAGAACGCCTAGGGTTGGATACGCAGTATTTT.

This chain uses TRBV5-6 with TRBJ1-1; D is undetermined. The CDR3 runs 15 residues. Trimming left V 0 bases short and J 3 bases short, with 12 bases between. Germline V gives CDR1 SGHDT, CDR2 YYEEEE. The CDR3 loop is CASSLGMMEDTEAFF. Written as DNA, the CDR3 is TGTGCCAGCAGCTTGGGGATGATGGAGGACACTGAAGCTTTCTTT.

The chain recombines TRBV12-3 or TRBV12-4 with TRBJ2-3; no definite D call. This CDR3 region has 12 residues. Between the trimmed V and J ends, which lost 1 base and 6 bases, there was a span of 5 bases. Written as DNA, the CDR3 is TGTGCCAGCAGTTTAGGTCGGGATACGCAGTATTTT. It translates to CASSLGRDTQYF.

The sample holds many counts of this clonotype. The chain links TRBV11-2 to TRBJ2-7; D not certain. The CDR3 sequence is 13 residues long. V was shortened by 0 bases and J by 6 bases, with 9 bases between the two germline ends. Germline CDR1 reads SGHAT; CDR2 reads FQNNGV. The CDR3 DNA sequence: TGTGCCAGCAGCTTAGAACCTTCCGCCGAGCAGTACTTC. Translation: CASSLEPSAEQYF.

In its sample, this clonotype was seen many times. The chain joins TRBV6-5 to TRBJ1-5; the D is unclear. The CDR3 contains 13 residues. Looked up from germline, CDR1 is MNHEY and CDR2 is SVGAGI. The germline V and J ends were trimmed by 10 bases and 9 bases, with 19 bases remaining between them. DNA of the CDR3: TGTGCCACCCAGACCACACACCGGGGGCCCCAGCATTTT. Protein sequence: CATQTTHRGPQHF.

This clonotype was detected a few times. The chain joins TRBV20-1 to TRBJ1-4; D gene unclear. With 0 bases removed from V and 7 bases from J, the gap between germline ends came to 24 bases. The CDR3 runs to 18 residues. In germline, CDR1 is DFQATT, CDR2 SNEGSKA (reference sequence). DNA of the CDR3: TGCAGTGCTAGAGAGTTCTGGGCCGACGTTCCTAAATCTGAAAAACTGTTTTTT. Translating gives CSAREFWADVPKSEKLFF.

This clonotype came up many times. This rearrangement joins TRBV7-2 to TRBJ2-7, with a weak D call TRBD1 (5 bases). This CDR3 contains 13 residues. V lost 5 bases to trimming and J lost 10 bases, with 18 bases between them. The germline CDR1 and CDR2 sequences are SGHTA and FQGNSA. The CDR3 region has the DNA TGTGCCAGCAGCACAGGTCTCAGTGTAGGACAGTACTTC. As protein: CASSTGLSVGQYF. Supplemented by reference TRBV7-2 and TRBJ2-7, the full variable domain reads GAGVSQSPSNKVTEKGKDVELRCDPISGHTALYWYRQSLGQGLEFLIYFQGNSAPDKSGLPSDRFSAERTGGSVSTLTIQRTQQEDSAVYLCASSTGLSVGQYFGPGTRLTVT.